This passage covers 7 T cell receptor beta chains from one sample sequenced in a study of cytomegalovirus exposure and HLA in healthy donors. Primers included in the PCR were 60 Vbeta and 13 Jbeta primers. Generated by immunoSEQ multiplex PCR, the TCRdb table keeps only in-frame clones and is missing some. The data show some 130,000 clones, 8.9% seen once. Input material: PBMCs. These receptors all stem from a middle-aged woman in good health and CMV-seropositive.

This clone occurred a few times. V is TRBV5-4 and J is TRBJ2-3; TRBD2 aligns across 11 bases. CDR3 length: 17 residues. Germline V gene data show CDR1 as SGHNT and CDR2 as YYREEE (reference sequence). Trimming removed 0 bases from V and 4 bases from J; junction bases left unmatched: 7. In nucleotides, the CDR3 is TGTGCCAGCAGCTTGGTAGGGCTAGCGGGGGGATCAGATACGCAGTATTTT. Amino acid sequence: CASSLVGLAGGSDTQYF.

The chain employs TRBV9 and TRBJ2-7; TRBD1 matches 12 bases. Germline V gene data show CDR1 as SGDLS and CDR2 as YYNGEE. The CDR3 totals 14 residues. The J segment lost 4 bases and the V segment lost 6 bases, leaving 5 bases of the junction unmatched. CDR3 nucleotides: TGTGCCAGCACTCCGGGACAGGGGGCATACGAGCAGTACTTC. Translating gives CASTPGQGAYEQYF.

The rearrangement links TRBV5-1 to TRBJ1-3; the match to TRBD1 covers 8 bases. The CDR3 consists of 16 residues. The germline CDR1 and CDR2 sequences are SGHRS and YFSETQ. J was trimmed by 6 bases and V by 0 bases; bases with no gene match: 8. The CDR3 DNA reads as TGCGCCAGCAGCTTGGTAGGACAGGGAATTTCAAACACCATATATTTT. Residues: CASSLVGQGISNTIYF.

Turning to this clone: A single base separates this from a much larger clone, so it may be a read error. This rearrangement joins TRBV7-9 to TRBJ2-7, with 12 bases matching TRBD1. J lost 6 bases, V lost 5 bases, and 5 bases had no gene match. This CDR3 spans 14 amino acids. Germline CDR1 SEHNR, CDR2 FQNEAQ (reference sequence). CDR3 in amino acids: CASSPGTGGREQYF. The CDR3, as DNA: TGTGCCAGCAGCCCCGGGACAGGGGGCCGCGAGCAGTACTTC. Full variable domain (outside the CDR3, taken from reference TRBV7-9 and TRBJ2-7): DTGVSQNPRHKITKRGQNVTFRCDPISEHNRLYWYRQTLGQGPEFLTYFQNEAQLEKSRLLSDRFSAERPKGSFSTLEIQRTEQGDSAMYLCASSPGTGGREQYFGPGTRLTVT.

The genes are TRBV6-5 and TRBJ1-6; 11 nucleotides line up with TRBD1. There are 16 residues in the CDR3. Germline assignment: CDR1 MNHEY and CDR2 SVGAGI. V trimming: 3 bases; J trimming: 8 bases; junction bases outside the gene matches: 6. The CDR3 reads CASSYDGTGGDSPLHF. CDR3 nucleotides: TGTGCCAGCAGTTATGATGGGACAGGGGGAGATTCACCCCTCCACTTT.

The CDR3 DNA sequence: TGTGCCAGTAGTATAGGGGCGAGCGGGGGGGCCTACAATGAGCAGTTCTTC. This sequence encodes CASSIGASGGAYNEQFF. The chain couples TRBV19 to TRBJ2-1, with 10 bases fitting TRBD2. The germline V gene encodes CDR1 LNHDA and CDR2 SQIVND (reference sequence). CDR3 length: 17 residues. The V segment lost 1 base and the J segment 2 bases; nucleotides outside the gene matches: 5.

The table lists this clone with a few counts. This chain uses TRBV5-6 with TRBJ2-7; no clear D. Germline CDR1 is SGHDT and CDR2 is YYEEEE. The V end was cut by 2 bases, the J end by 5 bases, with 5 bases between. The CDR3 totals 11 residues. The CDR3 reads CASSFFDEQYF. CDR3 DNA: TGTGCCAGCAGCTTCTTCGACGAGCAGTACTTC.